This is a list of T cell receptor beta chains from one sample in a study of Graves' ophthalmopathy and Graves' hyperthyroidism. In TCRdb, the multiplex PCR reads were re-called with MiXCR into one record per CDR3 protein. The sample lists about 700,000 distinct CDR3 sequences; approximately 39% were seen once. The material sequenced was peripheral blood. These TCRs come from an adult man with Graves' ophthalmopathy. Both conserved end residues are part of each CDR3. D genes are given only for firm matches. The listing skips clone size in some rows; elsewhere it reads once, few, many or a size class.

d_gene | j_gene | abundance | v_gene | CDR3nt | CDR3aa
NA | TRBJ1-6 | NA | TRBV11-3 | TGTGCCAGCAGCTTACAGTTTAATTCACCCCTCCACTTT | CASSLQFNSPLHF
TRBD1 | TRBJ1-3 | NA | TRBV25-1 | TGTGCCGGGACAGCGAGTGGAAACACCATATATTTT | CAGTASGNTIYF
NA | TRBJ1-3 | many | TRBV7-9 | TGTGCCAGCAGCTTAGCGGGTAGTGGAAACACCATATATTTT | CASSLAGSGNTIYF
NA | TRBJ2-7 | NA | TRBV7-8 | TGTGCCAGCAGTTTATTGAGGAGTGGTCTCGAATACGAGCAGTACTTC | CASSLLRSGLEYEQYF
TRBD2 | TRBJ2-7 | NA | TRBV7-2 | TGTGCCAGCAGCTTCCTAGCGGGAAGTTACGAGCAGTACTTC | CASSFLAGSYEQYF
NA | TRBJ2-6 | many | TRBV10-3 | TGTGCCATCAGGATACCAGGGAGCTCTGGGGCCAACGTCCTGACTTTC | CAIRIPGSSGANVLTF
NA | TRBJ1-1 | NA | TRBV10-3 | TGTGCCATCAGTGCTACCCCTGGGACCGAAGCTTTCTTT | CAISATPGTEAFF
NA | TRBJ1-1 | NA | TRBV5-1 | TGCGCCAGCACCCGGCGGGGAAGCACTGAAGCTTTCTTT | CASTRRGSTEAFF
TRBD1 | TRBJ1-1 | NA | TRBV11-1 | TGTGCCAGCAGCTTACGGTTCGGGACAGGGAACACTGAAGCTTTCTTT | CASSLRFGTGNTEAFF
NA | TRBJ2-2 | NA | TRBV7-2 | TGTGCCAGCAGCCCCCAAGGGACGAAGAACACCGGGGAGCTGTTTTTT | CASSPQGTKNTGELFF
NA | TRBJ2-2 | NA | TRBV29-1 | TGCAGCGTAGACGGGAGTGCCGCCGGGGAGCTGTTTTTT | CSVDGSAAGELFF
NA | TRBJ2-7 | many | TRBV13 | TGTGCCAGCAGCCGCGGCGCGCGGGGCTACGAGCAGTACTTC | CASSRGARGYEQYF
TRBD1 | TRBJ1-1 | NA | TRBV20-1 | TGCAGTGCCAGAGACACAGGGGGCACTGAAGCTTTCTTT | CSARDTGGTEAFF
TRBD1 | TRBJ2-7 | many | TRBV2 | TGTGCCAGCGGACAGGGAATCTACGAGCAGTACTTC | CASGQGIYEQYF
TRBD1 | TRBJ2-5 | NA | TRBV25-1 | TGTGCCAGCAGTGGAGGACAGGGTTGGCAAGAGACCCAGTACTTC | CASSGGQGWQETQYF
NA | TRBJ1-3 | NA | TRBV5-1 | TGCGCCAGCAGCTTGAACGGCAGCCCTGGAAACACCATATATTTT | CASSLNGSPGNTIYF
NA | TRBJ1-5 | few | TRBV10-3 | TGTGCCAGCTCACCAAGCCGCCGGGACAATCAGCCCCAGCATTTT | CASSPSRRDNQPQHF
NA | TRBJ1-5 | once | TRBV7-9 | TGTGCCAGCAGCCAAGGGACCGGGGGCGCGAGGGAGACCCAGCATTTT | CASSQGTGGARETQHF
TRBD1 | TRBJ1-5 | many | TRBV7-8 | TGTGCCAGCAGCCCCGGGACAGGGGGCCGTAGCAATCAGCCCCAGCATTTT | CASSPGTGGRSNQPQHF
NA | TRBJ2-5 | NA | TRBV19 | TGTGCCAGTAGGATGGACAGCCAAGAGACCCAGTACTTC | CASRMDSQETQYF
TRBD1 | TRBJ1-2 | few | TRBV20-1 | TGCAGTGCTCCTGACAGGGGGGATTATGGCTACACCTTC | CSAPDRGDYGYTF
NA | TRBJ1-2 | NA | TRBV7-8 | TGTGCCAGCAGCTTAGGGCTGCCCGACTATGGCTACACCTTC | CASSLGLPDYGYTF
NA | TRBJ2-7 | many | TRBV2 | TGTGCCAGCAGTGAGGATAGCTCCTACGAGCAGTACTTC | CASSEDSSYEQYF
NA | TRBJ2-2 | NA | TRBV24-1 | TGTGCCACCAGTGGGCCACGGGGAACCGGGGAGCTGTTTTTT | CATSGPRGTGELFF
NA | TRBJ1-1 | many | TRBV19 | TGTGCCAGTAGGACCCAGGGGAACACTGAAGCTTTCTTT | CASRTQGNTEAFF
NA | TRBJ2-7 | NA | TRBV4-2 | TGTGCCAGCCGCCAAGATTTTGGGCGGTCCCTAGACCACGAGCAGTACTTC | CASRQDFGRSLDHEQYF
TRBD1 | TRBJ2-7 | NA | TRBV15 | TGTGCCACCAAGGGACAGGGGAATCAGCAGTACTTC | CATKGQGNQQYF
TRBD1 | TRBJ1-5 | NA | TRBV19 | TGTGCCAGTAGTATTGGGGACAGAGTCTACGAGCATTTT | CASSIGDRVYEHF
NA | TRBJ2-6 | many | TRBV7-9 | TGTGCCAGCAGCCGACAGGTGATCTCTGGGGCCAACGTCCTGACTTTC | CASSRQVISGANVLTF
TRBD2 | TRBJ2-3 | NA | TRBV2 | TGTGCCAGCAGTGCCGGACTAGCGGACACAGATACGCAGTATTTT | CASSAGLADTDTQYF
TRBD1 | TRBJ1-1 | NA | TRBV10-3 | TGTGCCATCACGCAGGGCCCAGACAGGGGAGCTTTCTTT | CAITQGPDRGAFF
NA | TRBJ2-7 | many | TRBV19 | TGTGCCAGTAGTCCCGAAAGGCAATCCTACGAGCAGTACTTC | CASSPERQSYEQYF
NA | TRBJ1-2 | many | TRBV6-1 | TGTGCCAGCAGTGAAACAATCCCGGACTATGGCTACACCTTC | CASSETIPDYGYTF
TRBD1 | TRBJ1-2 | many | TRBV9 | TGTGCCAGCAGCGATGCCCGGACAGGGAACTATGGCTACACCTTC | CASSDARTGNYGYTF
TRBD1 | TRBJ2-2 | NA | TRBV11-1 | TGTGCCAGCAGCCCCGCCAGCAGCCAAGAATCCGACAGGGGCACCGGGGAGCTGTTTTTT | CASSPASSQESDRGTGELFF
NA | TRBJ2-7 | many | TRBV6-6 | TGTGCCAGCAGTTACGAGGACACCACAACCTACGAGCAGTACTTC | CASSYEDTTTYEQYF
NA | TRBJ2-2 | NA | TRBV20-1 | TGCAGTGCTCGTGAGACGAACACCGGGGTGCTGTTTTTT | CSARETNTGVLFF
NA | TRBJ1-4 | many | TRBV29-1 | TGCAGCGCGTGGACCGATGAAAAACTGTTTTTT | CSAWTDEKLFF
TRBD1 | TRBJ1-3 | NA | TRBV29-1 | TGCAGCAGCCCATCGGGACAGAGCTCTGGAAACACCATATATTTT | CSSPSGQSSGNTIYF
TRBD1 | TRBJ1-3 | NA | TRBV9 | TGTGCCAGCAGCGGCTCCGGGACAGGTGGAGAGACCATATATTTT | CASSGSGTGGETIYF
NA | TRBJ2-7 | many | TRBV19 | TGTGCCAGTAGTGACGGGGCCGAGCAGTACTTC | CASSDGAEQYF
NA | TRBJ2-6 | many | TRBV9 | TGTGCCAGCAGCGTAGGGGAGGACTCTGGGGCCAACGTCCTGACTTTC | CASSVGEDSGANVLTF
NA | TRBJ1-2 | few | TRBV27 | TGTGCCAGCAGTTCAGGACAAGCCTCTCATGGCTACACCTTC | CASSSGQASHGYTF
NA | TRBJ1-1 | many | TRBV19 | TGTGCCAGTACAGAAATTAATGTGAACACTGAAGCTTTCTTT | CASTEINVNTEAFF
NA | TRBJ2-5 | many | TRBV14 | TGTGCCAGCAGCCAAGGAGCTTTCCTCGGAGAGACCCAGTACTTC | CASSQGAFLGETQYF